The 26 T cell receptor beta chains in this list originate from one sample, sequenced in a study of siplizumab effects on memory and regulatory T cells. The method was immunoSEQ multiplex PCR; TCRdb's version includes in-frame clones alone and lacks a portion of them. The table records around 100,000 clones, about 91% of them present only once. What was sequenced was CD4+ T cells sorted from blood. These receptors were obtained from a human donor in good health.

CDR3 coding DNA: TGTGCCATCAGTGAAACCTTTTCACCCCTCCACTTT. It specifies CAISETFSPLHF. This chain links TRBV10-3 with TRBJ1-6; no reliable D call. V lost 3 bases, J lost 9 bases, and 6 bases lay in between. The germline V gene has CDR1 ENHRY and CDR2 SYGVKD. The CDR3 has 12 amino acids.

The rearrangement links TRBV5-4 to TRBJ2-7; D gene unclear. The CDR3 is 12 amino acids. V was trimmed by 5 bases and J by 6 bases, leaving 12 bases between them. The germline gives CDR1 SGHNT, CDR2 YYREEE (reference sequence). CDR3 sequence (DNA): TGTGCCAGCAGTTGGGCCTTGGGCGAGCAGTACTTC. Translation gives CASSWALGEQYF.

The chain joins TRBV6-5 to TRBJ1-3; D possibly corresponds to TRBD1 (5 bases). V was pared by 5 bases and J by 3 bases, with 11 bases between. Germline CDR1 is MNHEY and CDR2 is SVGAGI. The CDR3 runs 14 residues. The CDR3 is CASSPVQGGNTIYF. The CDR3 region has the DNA TGTGCCAGCAGTCCAGTCCAGGGTGGAAACACCATATATTTT.

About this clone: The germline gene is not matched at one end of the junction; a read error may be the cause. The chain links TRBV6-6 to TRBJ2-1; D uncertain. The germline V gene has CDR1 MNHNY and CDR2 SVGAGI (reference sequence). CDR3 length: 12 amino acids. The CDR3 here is CASSYSDNEQFF. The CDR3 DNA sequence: TGTGCCAGCAGTTACTCCGACAATGAGCAGTTCTTC.

CDR3 in DNA: TGTGCCTGGAAGAGTTCAGGGCGGATCACTGAAGCTTTCTTT. Translation: CAWKSSGRITEAFF. The chain has TRBV30 and TRBJ1-1; D perhaps matches TRBD1 (5 bases). V lost 4 bases and J lost 4, with 16 bases in between. CDR1 and CDR2 from the germline V gene are GTSNPN and SVGIG (reference sequence). CDR3 length equals 14 residues.

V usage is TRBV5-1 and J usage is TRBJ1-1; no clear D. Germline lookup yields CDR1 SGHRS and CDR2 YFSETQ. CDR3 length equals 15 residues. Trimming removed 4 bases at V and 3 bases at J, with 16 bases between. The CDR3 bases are TGCGCCAGCAGCCCCAATGGCGAAGTTGACACTGAAGCTTTCTTT. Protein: CASSPNGEVDTEAFF.

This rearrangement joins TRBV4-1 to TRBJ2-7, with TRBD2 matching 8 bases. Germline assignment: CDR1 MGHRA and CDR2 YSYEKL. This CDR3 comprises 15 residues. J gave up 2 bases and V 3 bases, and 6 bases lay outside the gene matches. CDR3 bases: TGCGCCAGCAGCCAGAGCGGGGGCCGCCCCTACGAGCAGTACTTC. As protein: CASSQSGGRPYEQYF.

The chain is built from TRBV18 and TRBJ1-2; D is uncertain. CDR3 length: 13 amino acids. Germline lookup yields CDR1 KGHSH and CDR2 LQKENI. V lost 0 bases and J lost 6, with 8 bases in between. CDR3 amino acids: CASSPPIAHGYTF. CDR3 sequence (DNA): TGTGCCAGCTCACCACCAATAGCCCATGGCTACACCTTC.

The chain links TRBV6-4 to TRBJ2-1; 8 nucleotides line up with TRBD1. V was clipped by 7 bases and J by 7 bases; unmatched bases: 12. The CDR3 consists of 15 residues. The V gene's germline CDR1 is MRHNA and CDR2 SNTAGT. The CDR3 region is CASISEDRARNEQFF. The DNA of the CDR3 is TGTGCCAGCATATCCGAGGACAGGGCGAGGAATGAGCAGTTCTTC.

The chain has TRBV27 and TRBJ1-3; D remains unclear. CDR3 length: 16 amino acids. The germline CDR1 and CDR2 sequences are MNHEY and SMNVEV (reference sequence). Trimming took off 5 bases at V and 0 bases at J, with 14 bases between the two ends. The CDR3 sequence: CASSPTLAGSGNTIYF. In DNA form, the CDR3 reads TGTGCCAGCAGTCCGACCTTGGCAGGCTCTGGAAACACCATATATTTT.

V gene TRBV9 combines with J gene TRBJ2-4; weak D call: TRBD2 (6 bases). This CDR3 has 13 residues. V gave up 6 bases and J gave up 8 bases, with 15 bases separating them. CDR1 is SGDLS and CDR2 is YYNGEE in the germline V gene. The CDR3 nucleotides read TGTGCCAGCACCCCGGGACTTGGGGACATTCAGTACTTC. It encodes CASTPGLGDIQYF.

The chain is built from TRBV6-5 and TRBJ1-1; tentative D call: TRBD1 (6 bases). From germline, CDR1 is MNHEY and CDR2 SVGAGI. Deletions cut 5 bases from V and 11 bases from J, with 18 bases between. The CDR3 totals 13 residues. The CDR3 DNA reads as TGTGCCAGCAGTCCCGGACAGCATCTGAGGGCTTTCTTT. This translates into CASSPGQHLRAFF.

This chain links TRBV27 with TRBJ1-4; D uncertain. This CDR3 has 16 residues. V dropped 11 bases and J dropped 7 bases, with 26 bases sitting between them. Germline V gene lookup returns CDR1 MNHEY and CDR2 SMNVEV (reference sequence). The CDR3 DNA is TGTGCCCGCACCCAGTTCGTTGGGGAGGGAGGTGAAAAACTGTTTTTT. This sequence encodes CARTQFVGEGGEKLFF.

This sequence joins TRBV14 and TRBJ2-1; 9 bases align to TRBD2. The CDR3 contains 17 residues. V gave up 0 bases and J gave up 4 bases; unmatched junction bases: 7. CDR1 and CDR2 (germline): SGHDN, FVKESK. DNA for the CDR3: TGTGCCAGCAGCCAAGATGCTCTGGCGGGGGGGTACAATGAGCAGTTCTTC. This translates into CASSQDALAGGYNEQFF.

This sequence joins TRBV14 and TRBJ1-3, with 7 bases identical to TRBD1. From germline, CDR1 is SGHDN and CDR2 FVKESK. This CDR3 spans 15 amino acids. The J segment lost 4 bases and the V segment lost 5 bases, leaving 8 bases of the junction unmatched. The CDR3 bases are TGTGCCAGCAGCTACCCCGGGACAGCGGGAAACACCATATATTTT. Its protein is CASSYPGTAGNTIYF.

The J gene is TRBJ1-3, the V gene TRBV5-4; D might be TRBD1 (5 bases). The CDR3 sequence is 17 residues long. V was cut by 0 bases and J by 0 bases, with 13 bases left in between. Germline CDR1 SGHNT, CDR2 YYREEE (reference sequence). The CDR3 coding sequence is TGTGCCAGCAGCTTGGGGCCCGGGGGGACCTCTGGAAACACCATATATTTT. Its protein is CASSLGPGGTSGNTIYF.

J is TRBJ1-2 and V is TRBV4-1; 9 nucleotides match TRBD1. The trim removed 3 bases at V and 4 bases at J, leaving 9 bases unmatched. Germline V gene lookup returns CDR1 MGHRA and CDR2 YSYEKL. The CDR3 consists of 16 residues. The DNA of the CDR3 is TGCGCCAGCAGCCAGGGACAGGGCCTGGGTGTCTATGGCTACACCTTC. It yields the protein CASSQGQGLGVYGYTF.

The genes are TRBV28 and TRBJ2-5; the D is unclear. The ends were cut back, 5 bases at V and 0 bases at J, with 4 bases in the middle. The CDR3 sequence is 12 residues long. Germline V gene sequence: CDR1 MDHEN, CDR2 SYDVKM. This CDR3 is CASSPYQETQYF. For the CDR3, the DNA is TGTGCCAGCAGTCCCTACCAAGAGACCCAGTACTTC.

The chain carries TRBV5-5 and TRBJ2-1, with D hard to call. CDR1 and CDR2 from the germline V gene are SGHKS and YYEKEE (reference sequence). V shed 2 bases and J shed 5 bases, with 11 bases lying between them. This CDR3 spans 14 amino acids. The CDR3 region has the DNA TGTGCCAGCAGCTTAGGCACACTCGACAATGAGCAGTTCTTC. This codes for CASSLGTLDNEQFF.

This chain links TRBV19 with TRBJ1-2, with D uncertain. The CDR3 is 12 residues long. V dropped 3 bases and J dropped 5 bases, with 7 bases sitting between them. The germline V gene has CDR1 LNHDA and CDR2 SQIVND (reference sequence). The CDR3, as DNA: TGTGCCAGTAGTATCGCGTTTTATGGCTACACCTTC. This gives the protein CASSIAFYGYTF.

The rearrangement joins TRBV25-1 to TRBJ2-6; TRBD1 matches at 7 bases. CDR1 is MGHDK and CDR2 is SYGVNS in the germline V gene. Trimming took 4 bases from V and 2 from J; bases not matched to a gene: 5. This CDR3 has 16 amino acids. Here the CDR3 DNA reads TGTGCCAGCAGTGGGGGAGACAGGGCTGGGGCCAACGTCCTGACTTTC. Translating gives CASSGGDRAGANVLTF.

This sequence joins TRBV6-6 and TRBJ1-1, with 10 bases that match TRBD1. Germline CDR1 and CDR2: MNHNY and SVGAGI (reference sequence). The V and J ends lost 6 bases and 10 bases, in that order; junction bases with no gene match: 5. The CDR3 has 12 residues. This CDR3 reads CASSPGQGGAFF. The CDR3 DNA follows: TGTGCCAGCAGCCCTGGACAGGGGGGAGCTTTCTTT.

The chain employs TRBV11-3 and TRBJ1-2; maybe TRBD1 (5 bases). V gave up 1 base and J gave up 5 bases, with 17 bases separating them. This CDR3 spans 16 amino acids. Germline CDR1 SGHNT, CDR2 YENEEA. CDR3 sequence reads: CASSLVTGFLEYGYTF. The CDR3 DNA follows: TGTGCCAGCAGCTTAGTCACAGGCTTTTTGGAATATGGCTACACCTTC.

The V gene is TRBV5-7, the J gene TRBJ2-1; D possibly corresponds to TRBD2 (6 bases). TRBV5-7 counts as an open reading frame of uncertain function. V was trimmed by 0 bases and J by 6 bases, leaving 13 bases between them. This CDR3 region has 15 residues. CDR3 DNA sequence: TGTGCCAGCAGCTTGGGAGCGGGTTGGGCCAATGAGCAGTTCTTC. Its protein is CASSLGAGWANEQFF.

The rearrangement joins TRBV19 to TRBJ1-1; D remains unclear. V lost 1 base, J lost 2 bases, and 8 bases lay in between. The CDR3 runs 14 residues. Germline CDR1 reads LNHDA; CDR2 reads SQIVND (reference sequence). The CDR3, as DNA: TGTGCCAGTAGTATAGTTTTTGGTAACACTGAAGCTTTCTTT. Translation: CASSIVFGNTEAFF. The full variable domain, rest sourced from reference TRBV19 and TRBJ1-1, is DGGITQSPKYLFRKEGQNVTLSCEQNLNHDAMYWYRQDPGQGLRLIYYSQIVNDFQKGDIAEGYSVSREKKESFPLTVTSAQKNPTAFYLCASSIVFGNTEAFFGQGTRLTVV.

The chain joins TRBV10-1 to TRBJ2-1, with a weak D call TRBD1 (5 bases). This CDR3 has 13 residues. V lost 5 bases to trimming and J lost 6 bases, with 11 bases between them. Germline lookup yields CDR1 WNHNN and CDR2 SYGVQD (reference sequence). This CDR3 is CASSSRVSNEQFF. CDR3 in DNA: TGCGCCAGCAGTTCCAGGGTTAGCAATGAGCAGTTCTTC.